What follows are 23 T cell receptor beta chains derived from one specimen sequenced in a study of blood T cells in healthy people across ages. The second PCR ran about 6 to 12 cycles with a sample-barcoded 5' primer and J-beta primers. MiXCR was run by TCRdb on the 5' RACE reads, yielding one entry per CDR3 protein. The sample lists about 1,500,000 distinct CDR3 sequences; roughly 30% were seen once. The specimen sequenced was blood. All receptors come from a woman aged 25 to 45 in good health.

This sequence joins TRBV4-2 and TRBJ1-2; 7 bases are a match to TRBD1. Germline V CDR1 and CDR2: LGHNA, YNFKEQ. Unmatched junction bases numbered 11, after V lost 0 bases and J lost 4 bases. The CDR3 is 17 residues long. As DNA, the CDR3 is TGTGCCAGCAGCCAAGAGAATCTCGGGACAGCAGGCTATGGCTACACCTTC. Translated, it gives CASSQENLGTAGYGYTF.

The rearrangement uses TRBV20-1 and TRBJ2-4; the match to TRBD2 covers 9 bases. The closer fit of TRBJ2-5 to the DNA end suggests the J call may be wrong. Germline CDR1 DFQATT, CDR2 SNEGSKA (reference sequence). CDR3 size: 13 residues. CDR3 nucleotide sequence: TGCAGTGCCGTGATTAGCGGGAGAAGGACCCAGTACTTC. Its translation: CSAVISGRRTQYF.

In this sample, this clonotype turned up a few times. This chain uses TRBV29-1 with TRBJ2-3; 8 bases line up with TRBD2. After removal of 4 bases from V and 2 bases from J, the junction contained 11 bases not matched to a gene. This CDR3 has 16 residues. The germline gives CDR1 SQVTM, CDR2 ANQGSEA. DNA of the CDR3: TGCAGCGTTGGCGGGGGGCCTGGCGGAAACACAGATACGCAGTATTTT. Translating gives CSVGGGPGGNTDTQYF.

This clonotype has just a few counts. J is TRBJ2-3 and V is TRBV29-1; D is perhaps TRBD1 (6 bases). The CDR3 extends over 12 amino acids. Trimming pared 7 bases from V and 3 bases from J, leaving 11 bases between. Per the germline V gene, CDR1 is SQVTM and CDR2 is ANQGSEA. The DNA for the CDR3 is TGCAGCGCCCTAGGACAGACAGATACGCAGTATTTT. This encodes CSALGQTDTQYF.

There are a few counts of this clonotype. This chain uses TRBV5-5 with TRBJ1-4; TRBD1 matches at 7 bases. V lost 3 bases, J lost 7 bases, and 6 bases stayed unmatched. Germline V CDR1 and CDR2: SGHKS, YYEKEE (reference sequence). The CDR3 has 14 amino acids. The CDR3 DNA reads as TGTGCCAGCAGCTCGGGGACAGTTTCTGAAAAACTGTTTTTT. Its protein product is CASSSGTVSEKLFF.

This sequence joins TRBV7-9 and TRBJ2-5; maybe TRBD2 (5 bases). The CDR3 spans 15 residues. Trimming took off 10 bases at V and 11 bases at J, with 29 bases between the two ends. CDR1 SEHNR and CDR2 FQNEAQ come from the germline V gene (reference sequence). In DNA form, the CDR3 reads TGTGCCACCCTCTCGCGTTCTGCGAGGGTGGATGAGCAGTACTTC. Its protein is CATLSRSARVDEQYF.

The rearrangement joins TRBV3-1 to TRBJ1-2; 8 bases map to TRBD1. Trimming took 3 bases from V and 8 from J; bases not matched to a gene: 5. Germline V gene sequence: CDR1 LGHDT, CDR2 YNNKEL (reference sequence). This CDR3 has 13 residues. CDR3 loop: CASSHRTGTGYTF. The DNA for the CDR3 is TGTGCCAGCAGCCACCGGACAGGGACGGGCTACACCTTC.

The chain combines TRBV5-3 with TRBJ2-3; 10 bases align to TRBD2. TRBV5-3 is known as an ORF, though its function is uncertain. This CDR3 has 22 amino acids. V trimming: 2 bases; J trimming: 0 bases; junction bases outside the gene matches: 21. The CDR3 nucleotides are TGTGCCAGAAGCTTCTGCGCACCCCATTCTCGCGCGACTAGCGGGAGCACAGATACGCAGTATTTT. Translated, it gives CARSFCAPHSRATSGSTDTQYF.

This clonotype has ten or more counts. The chain uses TRBV10-3 and TRBJ2-7; unclear D gene. Trimming cost V 0 bases and J 2 bases, with 8 bases left between them. Germline V gives CDR1 ENHRY, CDR2 SYGVKD. The CDR3 has 14 amino acids. This CDR3 is CAISESAATYEQYF. In nucleotides, the CDR3 is TGTGCCATCAGTGAGTCTGCGGCTACCTACGAGCAGTACTTC.

The table lists this clonotype with a few counts. CDR3 coding DNA: TGTGCCAGCAGTTACTCAGAGCGGCAAGAGACCCAGTACTTC. Protein sequence: CASSYSERQETQYF. This rearrangement joins TRBV6-6 to TRBJ2-5; weak D call: TRBD2 (5 bases). The germline V gene has CDR1 MNHNY and CDR2 SVGAGI (reference sequence). Trimming left V 0 bases short and J 2 bases short, with 7 bases between. CDR3 length equals 14 residues.

This clonotype was seen a few times. CDR3 nucleotide sequence: TGTGCCAGCAGCACGCAGCCGGGGTCCTACGAGCAGTACTTC. This codes for CASSTQPGSYEQYF. The chain has TRBV5-5 and TRBJ2-7, with D tentatively TRBD2 (5 bases). Trimming left V 4 bases short and J 1 base short, with 12 bases between. This CDR3 comprises 14 residues. Germline assignment: CDR1 SGHKS and CDR2 YYEKEE (reference sequence).

The gene calls are TRBV10-3 and TRBJ1-1, with D perhaps TRBD1 (6 bases). This CDR3 contains 21 residues. CDR1 ENHRY and CDR2 SYGVKD come from the germline V gene. Trimming left V 3 bases short and J 1 base short, with 30 bases between. CDR3: CAISDIPGAGVDSSKNTEAFF. The CDR3 bases are TGTGCCATCAGTGACATTCCAGGGGCGGGGGTGGACAGCTCGAAGAACACTGAAGCTTTCTTT.

This chain links TRBV12-3 or TRBV12-4 with TRBJ1-5, with 9 nucleotides matching TRBD1. The V gene end was trimmed by 6 bases and the J gene end by 7 bases; junction bases not matched to a gene: 4. The CDR3 has 13 residues. Here the CDR3 DNA reads TGTGCCAGCAGGGCACAGGGGGCGCAGCCCCAGCATTTT. Protein sequence: CASRAQGAQPQHF.

At least ten counts were recorded for this clonotype. V is TRBV5-1 and J is TRBJ2-7; D might be TRBD2 (7 bases). V was trimmed by 5 bases and J by 2 bases, leaving 11 bases between them. This CDR3 region has 13 residues. Germline lookup yields CDR1 SGHRS and CDR2 YFSETQ. The CDR3 reads CASRGGAPYEQYF. CDR3 nucleotide sequence: TGCGCCAGCAGAGGGGGGGCCCCCTACGAGCAGTACTTC.

This clonotype has ten or more counts. The CDR3 spells CASKCGLAGGRRFF. The CDR3 bases are TGTGCCAGCAAGTGTGGTCTAGCGGGGGGCCGCAGGTTCTTC. The chain couples TRBV21-1 to TRBJ2-1; the table's D gene call, TRBD2, was not cross checked with the DNA. TRBV21-1 is assigned pseudogene status. The CDR3 runs 14 residues.

A note on this clonotype: One junction end does not reproduce the germline sequence, and a read error may be involved. This chain links TRBV13 with TRBJ1-2, with D maybe TRBD1 (6 bases). Germline V gives CDR1 PRHDT, CDR2 FYEKMQ (reference sequence). This CDR3 spans 15 amino acids. The CDR3 is CASTMGGRPNYGCTF. DNA of the CDR3: TGTGCCAGCACCATGGGGGGGCGACCCAACTATGGCTGCACCTTC.

Ten or more counts support this clonotype. V usage is TRBV6-6 and J usage is TRBJ1-2; no firm D call. This CDR3 is built from 14 residues. Per the germline V gene, CDR1 is MNHNY and CDR2 is SVGAGI (reference sequence). V lost 10 bases to trimming and J lost 2 bases, with 17 bases between them. The CDR3 nucleotides read TGTGCCACCTTAAACAGCGATTTCAACTATGGCTACACCTTC. It encodes CATLNSDFNYGYTF.

This sequence joins TRBV12-3 or TRBV12-4 and TRBJ2-2, with 7 bases fitting TRBD1. V trimming: 7 bases; J trimming: 5 bases; junction bases outside the gene matches: 4. The CDR3 loop spans 13 amino acids. CDR3 in DNA: TGTGCCAGCACCCAACAGGGGACCGGGGAGCTGTTTTTT. Translation: CASTQQGTGELFF.

This clonotype has a single count. A clone one base away is much larger, so this may be a read error. V gene TRBV4-3 combines with J gene TRBJ2-7, with D perhaps TRBD1 or TRBD2 (5 bases each). CDR1 and CDR2 (germline): LGHNA, YSLEER. The CDR3 sequence is 14 residues long. CDR3 bases: TGCGCCAACAGCCAGGACTGGGGCACCTACGAGCAGTACTTC. Translation gives CANSQDWGTYEQYF.

The rearrangement joins TRBV3-1 to TRBJ2-1; D gene unclear. Germline-derived CDR1 and CDR2 are LGHDT and YNNKEL (reference sequence). The V end lost 0 bases, the J end lost 10 bases, and 7 bases lay between the germline ends. The length of the CDR3 is 12 residues. CDR3 sequence reads: CASSQEKPEQFF. The CDR3 DNA is TGTGCCAGCAGCCAAGAGAAGCCGGAGCAGTTCTTC.

As for this clonotype: A much more abundant neighbour one base away suggests this may be a read error. For the CDR3, the DNA is TGTGCCAACAGTTCACCGGGACTACCCGTTGAGACCCAGTACTTC. Protein: CANSSPGLPVETQYF. The chain uses TRBV7-2 and TRBJ2-5, with 7 nucleotides matching TRBD2. The germline gives CDR1 SGHTA, CDR2 FQGNSA. The V segment lost 10 bases and the J segment 5 bases; nucleotides outside the gene matches: 16. The CDR3 is 15 residues long.

The V and J genes are TRBV6-5 and TRBJ1-1, with a tentative D call TRBD1 (6 bases). There are 15 residues in the CDR3. CDR1 is MNHEY and CDR2 is SVGAGI in the germline V gene. V was trimmed by 0 bases and J by 5 bases, leaving 13 bases between them. The CDR3 DNA reads as TGTGCCAGCAGTTACTCGGGTACAGGGAAAACTGAAGCTTTCTTT. Protein sequence: CASSYSGTGKTEAFF.

J is TRBJ2-7 and V is TRBV7-8; TRBD2 is a possible D gene (5 bases). The CDR3 consists of 15 residues. CDR1 SGHVS and CDR2 FQNEAQ come from the germline V gene. Deletions cut 3 bases from V and 0 bases from J, with 12 bases between. The CDR3 coding sequence is TGTGCCAGCAGCTTTGGCGGGCTGAGCTCCTACGAGCAGTACTTC. This translates into CASSFGGLSSYEQYF.